Here is one TCR beta chain with its context. TCRdb keeps only in-frame clones here, not all; method: immunoSEQ multiplex PCR. This table holds about 820,000 clones, more than 85% found once. The naive CD8 fraction comprised CD45RO-negative cells positively selected for CCR7 and excluded terminally differentiated effector memory CD45RA+ cells. The sample comes from a study of shared clonotypes between healthy human individuals. Material: naive CD8+ T cells sorted from blood. This receptor was identified in a man aged 25 to 45 in good health.

In nucleotides, the CDR3 is TGTGCCAGCAGCGTTGAGGGACTAGCGGGTTATAGCTCCTACGAGCAGTACTTC. Translating gives CASSVEGLAGYSSYEQYF. The V and J genes are TRBV7-8 and TRBJ2-7; 12 nucleotides agree with TRBD2. The CDR3 contains 18 residues. CDR1 is SGHVS, CDR2 FQNEAQ, per germline. Germline trimming cut 5 bases from V and 0 bases from J; bases unmatched to any gene: 11.